Listed here are 12 T cell receptor beta chains from one sample, sequenced in a study of blood T cells in healthy people across ages. Primers used in a second PCR of roughly 6 to 12 cycles were a sample-barcoded 5' primer and a J-beta primer mix. From the 5' RACE reads, TCRdb called clonotypes with MiXCR, one entry per CDR3 protein. The sample comprises 1.5 million to 2 million distinct CDR3 sequences, 49% of which are singletons, and over 2% rests with the top ten. The material sequenced was blood. The receptors derive from a woman aged 40-49 years in good health.

This clonotype appeared a few times. The V and J genes are TRBV6-6 and TRBJ2-3; D perhaps matches TRBD2 (5 bases). The germline V gene encodes CDR1 MNHNY and CDR2 SVGAGI (reference sequence). The CDR3 is 15 residues long. V lost 6 bases and J lost 4, with 17 bases in between. CDR3 region: CASREGPVEADTQYF. As DNA, the CDR3 is TGTGCCAGCAGAGAGGGTCCGGTTGAGGCAGATACGCAGTATTTT.

For the CDR3, the DNA is TGTGCCAGTAGTACGACGGAGACCCAGTACTTC. It codes for CASSTTETQYF. J is TRBJ2-5 and V is TRBV19; D is unresolved. V shed 4 bases and J shed 5 bases, with 5 bases lying between them. The CDR3 spans 11 residues. Germline V gene lookup returns CDR1 LNHDA and CDR2 SQIVND (reference sequence).

The chain combines TRBV20-1 with TRBJ2-1; perhaps D is TRBD1 or TRBD2 (5 bases each). The germline gives CDR1 DFQATT, CDR2 SNEGSKA (reference sequence). V was clipped by 6 bases and J by 2 bases, with 14 bases between them. CDR3 size: 14 residues. The CDR3 sequence: CSAPELGAYNEQFF. In nucleotides, the CDR3 is TGCAGTGCCCCCGAGCTGGGGGCCTACAATGAGCAGTTCTTC.

The chain couples TRBV7-9 to TRBJ1-4; tentative D call: TRBD1 (6 bases). The V end lost 3 bases, the J end lost 5 bases, and 13 bases lay between the germline ends. The length of the CDR3 is 15 residues. Germline CDR1 is SEHNR and CDR2 is FQNEAQ (reference sequence). The CDR3 nucleotides read TGTGCCAGCAGCTTCTCCCGGACAGAGAATGAAAAACTGTTTTTT. Translation gives CASSFSRTENEKLFF. The whole variable domain, filled in from reference TRBV7-9 and TRBJ1-4, reads DTGVSQNPRHKITKRGQNVTFRCDPISEHNRLYWYRQTLGQGPEFLTYFQNEAQLEKSRLLSDRFSAERPKGSFSTLEIQRTEQGDSAMYLCASSFSRTENEKLFFGSGTQLSVL.

The chain combines TRBV28 with TRBJ1-2; possibly TRBD1 for D (5 bases). CDR1 and CDR2 from the germline V gene are MDHEN and SYDVKM. V lost 8 bases and J lost 6, with 13 bases in between. This CDR3 is built from 12 residues. The CDR3, as DNA: TGTGCCAGCGATACGAGGACAAATGGCTACACCTTC. Protein: CASDTRTNGYTF.

The chain combines TRBV10-3 with TRBJ2-4; the D gene is possibly TRBD2 (6 bases). Trimming pared 6 bases from V and 13 bases from J, leaving 22 bases between. Looked up from germline, CDR1 is ENHRY and CDR2 is SYGVKD. The CDR3 loop spans 14 amino acids. The CDR3, as DNA: TGTGCCATCAGAACCGGGACGGGGGACCGGGAGCAGTACTTC. It codes for CAIRTGTGDREQYF.

This chain joins TRBV25-1 and TRBJ1-4, with 11 bases that match TRBD1. V lost 4 bases to trimming and J lost 8 bases; unmatched junction nucleotides: 6. The V gene's germline CDR1 is MGHDK and CDR2 SYGVNS. This CDR3 has 15 amino acids. CDR3: CASSGRGQGGEKLFF. In nucleotides, the CDR3 is TGTGCCAGCAGTGGTCGGGGACAGGGGGGGGAAAAACTGTTTTTT.

This clonotype was recorded only once. The genes are TRBV7-8 and TRBJ1-6; 7 positions agree with TRBD1. The ends lost 5 bases at V and 9 bases at J; junction bases unmatched: 10. Germline V gives CDR1 SGHVS, CDR2 FQNEAQ. The CDR3 length is 15 residues. CDR3 bases: TGTGCCAGCAGCACCCGGGACAGCCTTTTTTCACCCCTCCACTTT. It encodes CASSTRDSLFSPLHF.

The chain employs TRBV5-5 and TRBJ1-2, with 7 bases identical to TRBD1. Trimming at V came to 4 bases and at J to 4 bases, leaving 16 bases not matched to a gene. From germline, CDR1 is SGHKS and CDR2 YYEKEE (reference sequence). CDR3 length equals 17 residues. CDR3 nucleotide sequence: TGTGCCAGCAGCCAACAGGGACAGACCTGGGGCGGCTATGGCTACACCTTC. Translating it yields CASSQQGQTWGGYGYTF.

The V call is TRBV7-2, the J call TRBJ2-3; TRBD1 is a possible D gene (5 bases). Germline V gives CDR1 SGHTA, CDR2 FQGNSA. The ends were cut back, 9 bases at V and 0 bases at J, with 10 bases in the middle. The CDR3 sequence is 13 residues long. In DNA form, the CDR3 reads TGTGCCAGTGGACACGCTAGCACAGATACGCAGTATTTT. This codes for CASGHASTDTQYF.

This rearrangement joins TRBV12-3 or TRBV12-4 to TRBJ2-7; 7 nucleotides agree with TRBD1. The CDR3 loop spans 13 amino acids. V was pared by 7 bases and J by 2 bases, with 5 bases of the junction left unmatched. This CDR3 is CASTLGQTYEQYF. The DNA for the CDR3 is TGTGCCAGCACCCTGGGACAGACCTACGAGCAGTACTTC.

This clonotype was seen a few times. The chain has TRBV6-2 or TRBV6-3 and TRBJ2-3; possible D gene TRBD1, 7 bases. The germline gives CDR1 MNHEY, CDR2 SVGEGT. V was cut by 8 bases and J by 0 bases, with 15 bases left in between. The CDR3 has 15 amino acids. The CDR3 sequence: CASEGASESTDTQYF. CDR3 bases: TGTGCCAGCGAGGGGGCTAGCGAGAGCACAGATACGCAGTATTTT.